This T cell receptor (beta chain) was captured in a study of T cells in Graves' hyperthyroidism and ophthalmopathy. V was trimmed by 0 bases and J by 4 bases, leaving 13 bases between them. The germline CDR1 and CDR2 sequences are DFQATT and SNEGSKA (reference sequence). The CDR3 has 15 residues. Amplification targeted TCR beta CDR3 regions from RNA transcripts. When the TCR CDR3 underwent first-round RT-PCR, the HTBI primer set was used. MiXCR was run by TCRdb on the multiplex PCR reads, yielding one entry per CDR3 protein. This sample has 750,000 to 950,000 distinct CDR3 sequences, with about two fifths found just once.

The source is a man aged 18 to 35 with Graves' hyperthyroidism. Sequences were obtained from blood. This chain links TRBV20-1 with TRBJ1-5; D unclear. CDR3 sequence: CSARDRVLPNQPQHF. CDR3 nucleotides: TGCAGTGCTAGAGATCGGGTCCTCCCTAATCAGCCCCAGCATTTT.